The 3 T cell receptor beta chains below all came from one sample that was sequenced in a study of blood T cell repertoires in COVID-19. Method: immunoSEQ multiplex PCR; TCRdb's copy keeps in-frame clones and lacks some. Of just over 300,000 clones in the sample, 70% to 90% are singletons; the top ten hold roughly a tenth. Sequenced input: PBMCs or T cells enriched from blood (not recorded which). These receptors were collected from a woman between 40 and 55 years old who had recovered from COVID-19.

In its sample, this clone was seen many times. The chain combines TRBV19 with TRBJ2-7, with a tentative D call TRBD2 (5 bases). Germline values: CDR1 LNHDA, CDR2 SQIVND (reference sequence). The ends were cut back, 10 bases at V and 4 bases at J, with 20 bases in the middle. This CDR3 is built from 14 residues. The CDR3 loop is CATADVGRAYEQYF. The DNA of the CDR3 is TGTGCCACCGCCGACGTTGGGAGAGCGTACGAGCAGTACTTC.

The CDR3 region is CASATSLETQYF. DNA for the CDR3: TGTGCCTCCGCGACTAGTCTAGAGACCCAGTACTTC. The chain carries TRBV12-3 or TRBV12-4 and TRBJ2-5; TRBD2 might be the D (6 bases). CDR3 length equals 12 residues. The V and J ends lost 11 bases and 4 bases respectively, with 14 bases between them.

J is TRBJ1-5 and V is TRBV6-2 or TRBV6-3, with D perhaps matching TRBD1 (5 bases). Germline CDR1 and CDR2: MNHEY and SVGEGT. The CDR3 totals 16 residues. V was pared by 6 bases and J by 4 bases, with 19 bases between. CDR3 region: CASSPAGPEGNQPQHF. In nucleotides, the CDR3 is TGTGCCAGCAGCCCCGCGGGACCCGAAGGGAATCAGCCCCAGCATTTT.